This TCR beta chain came from a study of shared clonotypes between healthy human individuals. Notes on the study in general: Though the depth was large, rarefaction showed that sorted-subset sequencing was incomplete.

The V gene lost 0 bases and the J gene lost 0 bases, with 9 bases spanning the gap. Germline CDR1 is LGHNA and CDR2 is YNFKEQ. CDR3 length equals 15 residues. The assay was immunoSEQ multiplex PCR, and TCRdb's table has in-frame clones only and misses some. Here the sample spans about 690,000 clones, about 90% being singletons. Of note for this clone: The antigen remains unidentified.

The sample consisted of memory CD8+ T cells from PBMCs. Subset given: CD45RO+ cells pooled with CCR7-negative TemRA cells. V gene TRBV4-2 combines with J gene TRBJ2-7; no firm D call. The clonotype was recovered from a man aged 18 to 29 in good health. Some clones in this sample may be carry-over from other donors' samples. The CDR3 DNA follows: TGTGCCAGCAGCCAAGATGCCAGTAGCTCCTACGAGCAGTACTTC. Protein product: CASSQDASSSYEQYF.